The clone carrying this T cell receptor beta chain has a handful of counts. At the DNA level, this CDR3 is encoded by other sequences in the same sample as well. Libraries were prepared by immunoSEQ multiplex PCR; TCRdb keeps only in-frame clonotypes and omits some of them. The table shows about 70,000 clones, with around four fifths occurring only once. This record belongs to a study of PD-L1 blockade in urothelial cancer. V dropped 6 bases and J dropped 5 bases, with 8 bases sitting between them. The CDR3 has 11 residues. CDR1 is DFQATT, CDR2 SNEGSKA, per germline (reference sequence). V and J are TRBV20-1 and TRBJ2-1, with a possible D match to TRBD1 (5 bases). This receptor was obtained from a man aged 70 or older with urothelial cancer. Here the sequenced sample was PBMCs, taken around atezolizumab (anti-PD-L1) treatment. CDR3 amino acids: CSARADNEQFF. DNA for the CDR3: TGCAGTGCCAGGGCAGACAATGAGCAGTTCTTC.